These 17 T cell receptor beta chains share one sample of origin, sequenced in a study of shared clonotypes between healthy human individuals. In the naive CD8 group, cells lacked CD45RO and were positively selected for CCR7, so terminally differentiated effector memory CD45RA+ cells were left out. Sequenced by immunoSEQ multiplex PCR; TCRdb stores in-frame clones only, minus some. The sample contains over 750,000 clones, roughly 96% of which appear only once. The source material was naive CD8+ T cells sorted from blood. The source is a man aged 30-40 years in good health.

V gene TRBV20-1 combines with J gene TRBJ2-1; D is uncertain. CDR1 and CDR2 from the germline V gene are DFQATT and SNEGSKA (reference sequence). This CDR3 has 9 amino acids. Trimming took off 6 bases at V and 13 bases at J, with 10 bases between the two ends. CDR3 sequence (DNA): TGCAGTGCGGGCTCGGGTCAGTTCTTC. Translating gives CSAGSGQFF.

J is TRBJ2-5 and V is TRBV28; TRBD1 matches at 7 bases. The CDR3 covers 14 residues. The V segment lost 6 bases and the J segment 4 bases; nucleotides outside the gene matches: 8. Germline CDR1 is MDHEN and CDR2 is SYDVKM. In nucleotides, the CDR3 is TGTGCCAGCAGGGAGACAGGGCTGGGAGAGACCCAGTACTTC. The encoded protein is CASRETGLGETQYF.

The chain combines TRBV10-1 with TRBJ2-2, with D perhaps matching TRBD1 (5 bases). V dropped 5 bases and J dropped 5 bases, with 9 bases sitting between them. This CDR3 is 13 amino acids long. Germline-derived CDR1 and CDR2 are WNHNN and SYGVQD (reference sequence). In DNA form, the CDR3 reads TGCGCCAGCAGTAACCAGGGAACCGGGGAGCTGTTTTTT. It codes for CASSNQGTGELFF.

As regards this clone: Other DNA sequences in this sample translate to the same CDR3. The V gene is TRBV7-9, the J gene TRBJ1-2; D may be TRBD1 (5 bases). Trimming took off 5 bases at V and 6 bases at J, with 10 bases between the two ends. CDR3 length equals 12 residues. In germline, CDR1 is SEHNR, CDR2 FQNEAQ (reference sequence). The CDR3 sequence is CASSPGGDGYTF. The DNA of the CDR3 is TGTGCCAGCAGCCCCGGGGGTGATGGCTACACCTTC.

The rearrangement joins TRBV7-8 to TRBJ2-7, with D possibly called TRBD1 or TRBD2 (5 bases each). The germline V and J ends were trimmed by 6 bases and 3 bases, with 21 bases remaining between them. CDR3 length equals 16 residues. Germline loops: CDR1 SGHVS, CDR2 FQNEAQ. The CDR3 nucleotides are TGTGCCAGCAGTAGAGGGCCAGGGCCGACCCTCTACGAGCAGTACTTC. It yields the protein CASSRGPGPTLYEQYF.

V and J are TRBV28 and TRBJ1-3; D remains ambiguous. The length of the CDR3 is 19 residues. CDR1 and CDR2 from the germline V gene are MDHEN and SYDVKM. The ends were cut back, 2 bases at V and 0 bases at J, with 20 bases in the middle. This CDR3 reads CASSLRMVPASYSGNTIYF. CDR3 DNA: TGTGCCAGCAGTTTAAGGATGGTGCCAGCCTCCTACTCTGGAAACACCATATATTTT.

The chain uses TRBV27 and TRBJ1-3; the D gene is possibly TRBD1 (5 bases). V dropped 7 bases and J dropped 3 bases, with 19 bases sitting between them. Germline V CDR1 and CDR2: MNHEY, SMNVEV (reference sequence). CDR3 size: 16 residues. This chain's CDR3 is CASKISHSGFGNTIYF. The CDR3 DNA reads TGTGCCAGCAAGATCTCTCACTCAGGGTTTGGAAACACCATATATTTT.

V usage is TRBV28 and J usage is TRBJ2-1; perhaps TRBD2 as D (5 bases). The CDR3 has 15 residues. Between the trimmed V and J ends, which lost 3 bases and 6 bases, there was a span of 15 bases. Germline V gene lookup returns CDR1 MDHEN and CDR2 SYDVKM. The chain's CDR3 is CASSFGLAGFNEQFF. For the CDR3, the DNA is TGTGCCAGCAGTTTTGGACTGGCCGGGTTCAATGAGCAGTTCTTC.

The rearrangement links TRBV18 to TRBJ1-2, with 7 bases matching TRBD1. The V and J ends lost 2 bases and 4 bases, in that order; junction bases with no gene match: 7. Germline CDR1 is KGHSH and CDR2 is LQKENI. This CDR3 is built from 15 residues. The CDR3 loop is CASSPTQGPLYGYTF. CDR3 DNA sequence: TGTGCCAGCTCACCAACACAGGGGCCTCTCTATGGCTACACCTTC.

The chain uses TRBV16 and TRBJ2-2, with 9 bases identical to TRBD2. The CDR3 runs 16 residues. Per germline, CDR1 KGHSY and CDR2 FQNENV. V shed 2 bases, J shed 6 bases, and the junction held 7 bases outside the gene matches. CDR3: CASSQVAGAAAGELFF. The CDR3 DNA is TGTGCCAGCAGCCAAGTAGCGGGAGCGGCCGCCGGGGAGCTGTTTTTT.

This chain uses TRBV4-3 with TRBJ2-7, with D maybe TRBD2 (6 bases). CDR3 length equals 15 residues. Germline CDR1 reads LGHNA; CDR2 reads YSLEER. V lost 1 base and J lost 3, with 13 bases in between. The CDR3 loop is CASSQAAGSNYEQYF. The CDR3 DNA reads TGCGCCAGCAGCCAAGCGGCGGGGTCGAACTACGAGCAGTACTTC.

This sequence joins TRBV29-1 and TRBJ1-4; tentative D call: TRBD1 (6 bases). Trimming pared 0 bases from V and 12 bases from J, leaving 17 bases between. Germline CDR1 reads SQVTM; CDR2 reads ANQGSEA. This CDR3 is built from 14 residues. The DNA for the CDR3 is TGCAGCGTTGAAGATACAACCGGGACATCGGAACTGTTTTTT. This sequence encodes CSVEDTTGTSELFF.

The chain couples TRBV5-1 to TRBJ2-2; D gene uncertain. Between the trimmed V and J ends, which lost 4 bases and 1 base, there was a span of 11 bases. Germline CDR1 is SGHRS and CDR2 is YFSETQ. This CDR3 comprises 15 residues. The CDR3 DNA follows: TGCGCCAGCAGCCTGTTTGACCGGAACACCGGGGAGCTGTTTTTT. Translating it yields CASSLFDRNTGELFF.

Here the CDR3 reads CASSSTGMVDQGTQYF. The CDR3 bases are TGTGCCAGCAGCTCTACGGGGATGGTCGACCAGGGGACCCAGTACTTC. V and J are TRBV7-9 and TRBJ2-5; D might be TRBD1 or TRBD2, each matching 5 bases. Trimming cost V 4 bases and J 7 bases, with 22 bases left between them. The germline V gene encodes CDR1 SEHNR and CDR2 FQNEAQ (reference sequence). This CDR3 has 16 amino acids. The whole variable domain, filled in from reference TRBV7-9 and TRBJ2-5, reads DTGVSQNPRHKITKRGQNVTFRCDPISEHNRLYWYRQTLGQGPEFLTYFQNEAQLEKSRLLSDRFSAERPKGSFSTLEIQRTEQGDSAMYLCASSSTGMVDQGTQYFGPGTRLLVL.

This chain joins TRBV11-3 and TRBJ2-5, with D possibly called TRBD1 or TRBD2 (5 bases each). Trimming pared 5 bases from V and 5 bases from J, leaving 12 bases between. Germline V gene sequence: CDR1 SGHNT, CDR2 YENEEA. The CDR3 contains 13 residues. The CDR3 protein is CASSTRDAETQYF. In nucleotides, the CDR3 is TGTGCCAGCAGCACTCGGGACGCGGAGACCCAGTACTTC.

The chain uses TRBV4-3 and TRBJ1-3; no clear D gene. The V end lost 3 bases, the J end lost 2 bases, and 11 bases lay between the germline ends. CDR3 size: 15 residues. From germline, CDR1 is LGHNA and CDR2 YSLEER. Here the CDR3 reads CASSQTFGAGNTIYF. The CDR3, as DNA: TGCGCCAGCAGCCAGACATTTGGAGCTGGAAACACCATATATTTT.

Only one count was recorded for this clone. V and J are TRBV7-9 and TRBJ2-7; TRBD2 matches at 8 bases. The V gene's germline CDR1 is SEHNR and CDR2 FQNEAQ (reference sequence). The CDR3 is made up of 15 amino acids. V dropped 1 base and J dropped 7; count of bases not matched to a gene: 9. CDR3 in amino acids: CASSLVSGGPYEQYF. CDR3 bases: TGTGCCAGCAGCTTAGTTTCGGGAGGGCCGTATGAGCAGTACTTC.